The clone carrying this T cell receptor (beta chain) was picked up a small number of times. Its antigen remains unidentified. This sample is part of a study of CD4 T cells in relation to SARS-CoV-2 and coronaviruses. Turning to the study itself: PBMCs were cultured with antigen for roughly nine days before TCR beta sequencing. Controls used an HIV-1 Nef peptide pool or no peptide.

Generated by immunoSEQ multiplex PCR, the TCRdb table keeps only in-frame clones and is missing some. The top ten clones hold approximately 13% of a sample with 20,000 to 30,000 clones, more than 75% of them seen once. Before the COVID-19 pandemic, during about 2011-2019, CD4+ T cells were taken from unexposed donors. CD4+ T cells were isolated from the cells after about nine days of culture. Each well had approximately 2.1 million PBMCs in roughly 5% human AB serum with IL-2. Regarding the study as a whole: In roughly 60% of donors, memory CD4+ clonotypes crossrecognized SARS-CoV-2 and at least one common cold coronavirus spike.

In germline, CDR1 is MNHEY, CDR2 SMNVEV (reference sequence). This CDR3 comprises 13 residues. Germline trimming cut 6 bases from V and 7 bases from J; bases unmatched to any gene: 2. Sequenced material: CD4+ T cells from PBMCs, cultured in vitro. This receptor was obtained from a human donor in good health. This sequence joins TRBV27 and TRBJ2-1, with 11 bases aligning to TRBD2. CDR3 in amino acids: CASRTSGTNEQFF. The DNA of the CDR3 is TGTGCCAGCAGGACTAGCGGGACTAATGAGCAGTTCTTC.